The 21 T cell receptor beta chains given below trace back to one sample, sequenced in a study of beta chain features in type 1 diabetes. Expressed TCRB transcripts were sequenced because the isolated RNA had all been reverse transcribed beforehand. TCRdb's copy holds only in-frame clones and misses some; the assay was immunoSEQ multiplex PCR. The table records 150,000 to 160,000 clones, around 10% of them present only once. Input material: central memory CD4+ T cells from blood. These receptors came from a man younger than 35 in good health.

This clone was counted between two and nine times. Within the sample, other DNA sequences also encode this same CDR3. The rearrangement links TRBV30 to TRBJ1-1; D is unresolved. The CDR3 totals 12 residues. Between the trimmed V and J ends, which lost 4 bases and 0 bases, there was a span of 6 bases. From germline, CDR1 is GTSNPN and CDR2 SVGIG (reference sequence). The chain's CDR3 is CAWTAMNTEAFF. The CDR3 DNA is TGTGCCTGGACAGCAATGAACACTGAAGCTTTCTTT.

The rearrangement joins TRBV19 to TRBJ2-1; no reliable D call. This CDR3 has 16 residues. Per germline, CDR1 LNHDA and CDR2 SQIVND (reference sequence). Trimming took off 4 bases at V and 0 bases at J, with 13 bases between the two ends. The CDR3: CASSSSPQSSYNEQFF. The DNA for the CDR3 is TGTGCCAGTAGTAGTAGTCCACAGAGCTCCTACAATGAGCAGTTCTTC.

The genes are TRBV6-1 and TRBJ2-2, with no clear D. The CDR3 length is 14 residues. V lost 1 base to trimming and J lost 5 bases, with 8 bases between them. The germline V gene has CDR1 MNHNS and CDR2 SASEGT. The CDR3, as DNA: TGTGCCAGCAGTGAAGACAAGTTTACCGGGGAGCTGTTTTTT. Translating it yields CASSEDKFTGELFF.

A few counts support this clone. This rearrangement joins TRBV9 to TRBJ2-1, with a tentative D call TRBD2 (5 bases). Germline loops: CDR1 SGDLS, CDR2 YYNGEE. Trimming shortened V by 1 base and J by 6 bases, and 14 bases separated the two germline ends. The CDR3 loop spans 15 amino acids. CDR3 DNA sequence: TGTGCCAGCAGCGTATCCGGGAACTCAGTCAATGAGCAGTTCTTC. It is translated as CASSVSGNSVNEQFF.

This chain connects TRBV2 to TRBJ2-3; TRBD2 aligns across 10 bases. This CDR3 region has 15 residues. J was trimmed by 4 bases and V by 6 bases; bases with no gene match: 7. From germline, CDR1 is SNHLY and CDR2 FYNNEI. The CDR3 region is CASSLTSGAPDTQYF. DNA of the CDR3: TGTGCCAGCAGCCTCACTAGCGGGGCCCCAGATACGCAGTATTTT.

The rearrangement joins TRBV11-2 to TRBJ2-5; 9 nucleotides match TRBD1. Trimming at V came to 2 bases and at J to 6 bases, leaving 4 bases not matched to a gene. CDR1 is SGHAT and CDR2 is FQNNGV in the germline V gene. There are 14 residues in the CDR3. CDR3 sequence: CASSLTGGAKTQYF. The CDR3 coding sequence is TGTGCCAGCAGCTTAACAGGGGGCGCGAAGACCCAGTACTTC.

This clone was counted only a few times. The V gene is TRBV4-3, the J gene TRBJ2-6; D may be TRBD2 (6 bases). Looked up from germline, CDR1 is LGHNA and CDR2 is YSLEER. CDR3 length: 17 amino acids. Trimming pared 7 bases from V and 1 base from J, leaving 17 bases between. CDR3 in amino acids: CASNPGLRTSGANVLTF. CDR3 in DNA: TGCGCCAGCAACCCGGGACTGCGAACTTCTGGGGCCAACGTCCTGACTTTC.

The gene calls are TRBV7-2 and TRBJ2-7; weak D call: TRBD2 (5 bases). CDR3 size: 14 residues. CDR1 and CDR2 (germline): SGHTA, FQGNSA. With 5 bases removed from V and 2 bases from J, the gap between germline ends came to 13 bases. DNA of the CDR3: TGTGCCAGCAGCCCGGCGCGGGCAGCCTACGAGCAGTACTTC. This gives the protein CASSPARAAYEQYF.

This clone was picked up a small number of times. The J gene is TRBJ2-3, the V gene TRBV5-1, with TRBD2 matching over 11 bases. Germline V gene lookup returns CDR1 SGHRS and CDR2 YFSETQ. This CDR3 is built from 15 residues. J was trimmed by 5 bases and V by 0 bases; bases with no gene match: 2. CDR3 protein: CASSLGLAGIDTQYF. The CDR3 nucleotides are TGCGCCAGCAGCTTGGGACTAGCGGGAATAGATACGCAGTATTTT.

For this clone: Other nucleotide sequences in the sample specify the same CDR3. The chain employs TRBV7-2 and TRBJ2-7; D gene unclear. The CDR3 is 11 amino acids. Germline CDR1 is SGHTA and CDR2 is FQGNSA. Trimming left V 5 bases short and J 3 bases short, with 5 bases between. CDR3 coding DNA: TGTGCCAGCAGCCAATTCTACGAGCAGTACTTC. Protein sequence: CASSQFYEQYF.

The gene calls are TRBV5-1 and TRBJ2-1; TRBD2 might be the D (6 bases). V was pared by 4 bases and J by 0 bases, with 17 bases between. Germline values: CDR1 SGHRS, CDR2 YFSETQ. The CDR3 covers 17 residues. The CDR3 region has the DNA TGCGCCAGCAGCCAGCAAGGCGGGGCTTCCTCCTACAATGAGCAGTTCTTC. It encodes CASSQQGGASSYNEQFF.

The J gene is TRBJ2-5, the V gene TRBV10-3; D is perhaps TRBD1 (7 bases). V dropped 10 bases and J dropped 2 bases, with 17 bases sitting between them. The CDR3 loop spans 14 amino acids. The V gene's germline CDR1 is ENHRY and CDR2 SYGVKD. The CDR3, as DNA: TGTGCCAGCCGGAACAGGGGAGGACAAGAGACCCAGTACTTC. This codes for CASRNRGGQETQYF.

This clone was recorded a few times. V is TRBV28 and J is TRBJ2-5, with 12 bases identical to TRBD2. The CDR3 runs 16 residues. With 5 bases clipped from V and 5 bases from J, the junction kept 9 bases outside the gene matches. Germline V gives CDR1 MDHEN, CDR2 SYDVKM. The DNA for the CDR3 is TGTGCCAGCAGTCCTAGCGGGAGGGCCGAAGGGGAGACCCAGTACTTC. Residues: CASSPSGRAEGETQYF.

V gene TRBV5-6 combines with J gene TRBJ1-5, with TRBD1 matching over 7 bases. V dropped 4 bases and J dropped 11; count of bases not matched to a gene: 15. Germline V gene data show CDR1 as SGHDT and CDR2 as YYEEEE. The CDR3 runs 15 residues. The CDR3 DNA follows: TGTGCCAGCAGCCTGACAGGGACGGAAGAATCAGCCCAGCATTTT. Translation gives CASSLTGTEESAQHF.

The chain links TRBV30 to TRBJ2-4; perhaps TRBD1 as D (5 bases). Trimming pared 5 bases from V and 7 bases from J, leaving 18 bases between. This CDR3 has 14 amino acids. The germline CDR1 and CDR2 sequences are GTSNPN and SVGIG (reference sequence). This CDR3 reads CAWGWDKGSNIQYF. The CDR3 region has the DNA TGTGCCTGGGGTTGGGATAAGGGGTCGAACATTCAGTACTTC.

The sample holds a few counts of this clone. This chain joins TRBV7-3 and TRBJ2-7; D call uncertain. The ends were cut back, 5 bases at V and 5 bases at J, with 7 bases in the middle. From germline, CDR1 is SGHTA and CDR2 FQGTGA. The CDR3 has 11 residues. Here the CDR3 reads CASSEIHEQYF. CDR3 in DNA: TGTGCCAGCAGCGAAATCCACGAGCAGTACTTC.

This clone has more than one count but fewer than ten. The chain links TRBV7-9 to TRBJ2-1, with D tentatively TRBD2 (5 bases). In germline, CDR1 is SEHNR, CDR2 FQNEAQ (reference sequence). V lost 5 bases and J lost 6, with 17 bases in between. This CDR3 is 15 amino acids long. The CDR3 here is CASSKSWENPNEQFF. CDR3 nucleotides: TGTGCCAGCAGCAAGTCGTGGGAGAATCCCAATGAGCAGTTCTTC.

This clone has a handful of counts. The V and J genes are TRBV7-2 and TRBJ1-4; D call uncertain. Trimming shortened V by 5 bases and J by 7 bases, and 14 bases separated the two germline ends. The germline V gene encodes CDR1 SGHTA and CDR2 FQGNSA. The CDR3 extends over 14 amino acids. CDR3 sequence reads: CASSRQEDGEKLFF. The CDR3 DNA follows: TGTGCCAGCAGCCGTCAAGAGGACGGTGAAAAACTGTTTTTT.

This clone was counted a few times. This rearrangement joins TRBV5-5 to TRBJ2-7; D is unresolved. The CDR3 loop spans 14 amino acids. CDR1 and CDR2 (germline): SGHKS, YYEKEE (reference sequence). V was clipped by 0 bases and J by 1 base, with 8 bases between them. The CDR3 here is CASSLAFLSYEQYF. DNA of the CDR3: TGTGCCAGCAGCTTGGCCTTCCTGTCCTACGAGCAGTACTTC. Supplemented by reference TRBV5-5 and TRBJ2-7, the full variable domain reads DAGVTQSPTHLIKTRGQQVTLRCSPISGHKSVSWYQQVLGQGPQFIFQYYEKEERGRGNFPDRFSARQFPNYSSELNVNALLLGDSALYLCASSLAFLSYEQYFGPGTRLTVT.

This clone has a handful of counts. V is TRBV7-9 and J is TRBJ1-2, with 8 nucleotides matching TRBD1. Per the germline V gene, CDR1 is SEHNR and CDR2 is FQNEAQ (reference sequence). This CDR3 has 15 residues. V shed 2 bases and J 4 bases; nucleotides not matched to a gene: 6. The CDR3 sequence: CASSLSRGHGYGYTF. CDR3 sequence (DNA): TGTGCCAGCAGCTTAAGCAGGGGGCACGGCTATGGCTACACCTTC.

This chain connects TRBV5-4 to TRBJ2-5; perhaps TRBD1 as D (5 bases). CDR1 SGHNT and CDR2 YYREEE come from the germline V gene (reference sequence). The CDR3 totals 14 residues. The V and J ends lost 0 bases and 3 bases respectively, with 9 bases between them. The CDR3 loop reads CASSLVQGEETQYF. The DNA of the CDR3 is TGTGCCAGCAGCTTGGTGCAAGGGGAAGAGACCCAGTACTTC. The whole variable domain, filled in from reference TRBV5-4 and TRBJ2-5, reads ETGVTQSPTHLIKTRGQQVTLRCSSQSGHNTVSWYQQALGQGPQFIFQYYREEENGRGNFPPRFSGLQFPNYSSELNVNALELDDSALYLCASSLVQGEETQYFGPGTRLLVL.